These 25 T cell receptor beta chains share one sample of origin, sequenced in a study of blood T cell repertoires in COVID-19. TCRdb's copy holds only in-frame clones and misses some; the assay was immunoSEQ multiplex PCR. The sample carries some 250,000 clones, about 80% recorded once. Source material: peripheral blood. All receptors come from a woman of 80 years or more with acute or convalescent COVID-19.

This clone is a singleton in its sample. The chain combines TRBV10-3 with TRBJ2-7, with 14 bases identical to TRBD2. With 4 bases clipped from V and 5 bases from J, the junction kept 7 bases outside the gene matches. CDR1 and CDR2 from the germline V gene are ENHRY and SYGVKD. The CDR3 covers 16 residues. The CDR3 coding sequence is TGTGCCATCAGTGGATCCGGGACTAGCGGGGGAAACGAGCAGTACTTC. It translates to CAISGSGTSGGNEQYF.

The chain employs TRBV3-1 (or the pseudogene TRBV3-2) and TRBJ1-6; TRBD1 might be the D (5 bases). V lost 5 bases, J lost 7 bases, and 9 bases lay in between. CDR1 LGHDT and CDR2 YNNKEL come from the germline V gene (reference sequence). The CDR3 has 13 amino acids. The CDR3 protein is CASSVDRNSPLHF. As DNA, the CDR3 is TGTGCCAGCAGCGTCGACAGAAATTCACCCCTCCACTTT.

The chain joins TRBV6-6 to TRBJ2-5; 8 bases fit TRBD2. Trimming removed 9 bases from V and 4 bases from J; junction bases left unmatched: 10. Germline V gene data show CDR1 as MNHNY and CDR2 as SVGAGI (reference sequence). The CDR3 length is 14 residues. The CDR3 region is CASITSGGRETQYF. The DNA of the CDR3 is TGTGCCAGTATCACTAGCGGAGGAAGAGAGACCCAGTACTTC.

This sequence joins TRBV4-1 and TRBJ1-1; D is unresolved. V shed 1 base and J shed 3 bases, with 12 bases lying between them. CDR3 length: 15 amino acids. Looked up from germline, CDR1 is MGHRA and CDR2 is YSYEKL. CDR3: CASSQARLRDTEAFF. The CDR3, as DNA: TGCGCCAGCAGCCAAGCGAGACTCCGGGACACTGAAGCTTTCTTT.

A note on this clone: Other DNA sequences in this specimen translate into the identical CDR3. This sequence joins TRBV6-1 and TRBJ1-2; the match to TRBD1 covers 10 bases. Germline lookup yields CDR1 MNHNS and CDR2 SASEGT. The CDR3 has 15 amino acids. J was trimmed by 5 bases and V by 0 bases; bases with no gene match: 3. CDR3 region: CASSEAPGQGYGYTF. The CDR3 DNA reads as TGTGCCAGCAGTGAAGCGCCGGGACAGGGGTATGGCTACACCTTC.

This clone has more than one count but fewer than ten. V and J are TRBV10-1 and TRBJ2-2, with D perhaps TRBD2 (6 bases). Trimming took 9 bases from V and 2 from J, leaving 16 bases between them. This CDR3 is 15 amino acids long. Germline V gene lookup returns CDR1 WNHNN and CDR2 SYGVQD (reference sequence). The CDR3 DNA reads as TGCGCCAGTCGGCGGGATAACGGAAACACCGGGGAGCTGTTTTTT. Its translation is CASRRDNGNTGELFF.

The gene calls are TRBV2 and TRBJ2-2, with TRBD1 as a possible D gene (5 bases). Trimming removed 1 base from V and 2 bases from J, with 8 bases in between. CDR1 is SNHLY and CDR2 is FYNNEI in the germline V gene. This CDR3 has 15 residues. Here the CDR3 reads CASSEGWGNTGELFF. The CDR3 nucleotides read TGTGCCAGCAGTGAAGGGTGGGGCAACACCGGGGAGCTGTTTTTT.

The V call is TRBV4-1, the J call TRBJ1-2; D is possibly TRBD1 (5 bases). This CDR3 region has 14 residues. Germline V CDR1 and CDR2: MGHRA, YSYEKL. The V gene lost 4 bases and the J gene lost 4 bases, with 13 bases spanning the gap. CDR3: CASSPPGVAYGYTF. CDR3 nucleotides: TGCGCCAGCAGCCCGCCGGGGGTTGCCTATGGCTACACCTTC.

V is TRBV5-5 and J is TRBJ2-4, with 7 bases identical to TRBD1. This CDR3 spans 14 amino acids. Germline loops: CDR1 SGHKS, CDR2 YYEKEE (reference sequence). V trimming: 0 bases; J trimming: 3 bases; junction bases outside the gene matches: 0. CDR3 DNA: TGTGCCAGCAGCTTGGGGGACAGCAAAAACATTCAGTACTTC. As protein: CASSLGDSKNIQYF.

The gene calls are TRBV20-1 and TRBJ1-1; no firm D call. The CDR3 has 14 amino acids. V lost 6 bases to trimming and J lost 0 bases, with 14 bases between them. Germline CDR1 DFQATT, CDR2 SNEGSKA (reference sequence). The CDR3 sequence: CSASQQKMNTEAFF. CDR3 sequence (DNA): TGCAGTGCCAGTCAACAGAAAATGAACACTGAAGCTTTCTTT.

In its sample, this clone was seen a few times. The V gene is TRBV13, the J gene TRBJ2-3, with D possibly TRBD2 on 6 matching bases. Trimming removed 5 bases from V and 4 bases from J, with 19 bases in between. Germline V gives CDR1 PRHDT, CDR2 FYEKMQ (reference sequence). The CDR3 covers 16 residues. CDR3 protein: CASSLIRGSGPDTQYF. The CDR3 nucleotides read TGTGCCAGCAGCCTAATTCGGGGGTCGGGCCCAGATACGCAGTATTTT. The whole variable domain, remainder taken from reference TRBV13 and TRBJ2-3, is AAGVIQSPRHLIKEKRETATLKCYPIPRHDTVYWYQQGPGQDPQFLISFYEKMQSDKGSIPDRFSAQQFSDYHSELNMSSLELGDSALYFCASSLIRGSGPDTQYFGPGTRLTVL.

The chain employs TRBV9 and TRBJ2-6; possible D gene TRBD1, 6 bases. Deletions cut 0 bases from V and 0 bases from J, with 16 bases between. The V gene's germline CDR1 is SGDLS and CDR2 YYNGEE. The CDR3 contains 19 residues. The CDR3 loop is CASSVGPQGSLSGANVLTF. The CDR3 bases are TGTGCCAGCAGCGTAGGACCACAGGGAAGCCTCTCTGGGGCCAACGTCCTGACTTTC. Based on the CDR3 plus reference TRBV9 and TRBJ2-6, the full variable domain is DSGVTQTPKHLITATGQRVTLRCSPRSGDLSVYWYQQSLDQGLQFLIQYYNGEERAKGNILERFSAQQFPDLHSELNLSSLELGDSALYFCASSVGPQGSLSGANVLTFGAGSRLTVL.

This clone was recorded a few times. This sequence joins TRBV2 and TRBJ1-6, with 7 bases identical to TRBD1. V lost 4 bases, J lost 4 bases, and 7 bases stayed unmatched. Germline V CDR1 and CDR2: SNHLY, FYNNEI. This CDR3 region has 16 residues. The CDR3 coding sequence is TGTGCCAGCAGTGTCGAGGCAGGGGGTTATAATTCACCCCTCCACTTT. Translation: CASSVEAGGYNSPLHF.

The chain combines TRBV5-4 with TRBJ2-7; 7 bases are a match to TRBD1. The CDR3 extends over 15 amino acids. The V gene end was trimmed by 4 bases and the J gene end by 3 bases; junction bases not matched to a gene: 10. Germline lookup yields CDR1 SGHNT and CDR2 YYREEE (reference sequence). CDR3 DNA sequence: TGTGCCAGCAGCCAAAATCCGGGACAGTTCTACGAGCAGTACTTC. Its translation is CASSQNPGQFYEQYF.

In nucleotides, the CDR3 is TGCGCCAGCAGCTCCGAGGTTATCCGGATTAACTATGGCTACACCTTC. Protein sequence: CASSSEVIRINYGYTF. The chain combines TRBV4-1 with TRBJ1-2, with D unresolved. Germline lookup yields CDR1 MGHRA and CDR2 YSYEKL. The CDR3 is made up of 16 amino acids. V was cut by 5 bases and J by 1 base, with 17 bases left in between.

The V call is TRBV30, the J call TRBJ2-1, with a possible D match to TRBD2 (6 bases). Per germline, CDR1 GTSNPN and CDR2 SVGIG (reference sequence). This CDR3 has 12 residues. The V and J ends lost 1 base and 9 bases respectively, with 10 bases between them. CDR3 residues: CAWSARGVEQFF. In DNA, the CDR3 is TGTGCCTGGAGTGCGCGGGGAGTTGAGCAGTTCTTC.

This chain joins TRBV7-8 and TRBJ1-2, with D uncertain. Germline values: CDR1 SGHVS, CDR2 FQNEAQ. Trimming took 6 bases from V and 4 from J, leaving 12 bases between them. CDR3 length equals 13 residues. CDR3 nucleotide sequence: TGTGCCAGCAGTCTTGACTCGGGCTATGGCTACACCTTC. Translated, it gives CASSLDSGYGYTF.

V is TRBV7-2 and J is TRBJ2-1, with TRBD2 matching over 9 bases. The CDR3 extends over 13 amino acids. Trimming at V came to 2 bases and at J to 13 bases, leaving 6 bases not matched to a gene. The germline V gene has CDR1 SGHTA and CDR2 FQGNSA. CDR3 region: CASSLRSSGAQFF. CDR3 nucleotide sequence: TGTGCCAGCAGCTTACGCTCTAGCGGGGCACAGTTCTTC.

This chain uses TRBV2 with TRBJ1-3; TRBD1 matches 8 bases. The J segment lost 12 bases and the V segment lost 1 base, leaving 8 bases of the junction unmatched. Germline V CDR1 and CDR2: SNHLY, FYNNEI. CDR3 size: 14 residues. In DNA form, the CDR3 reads TGTGCCAGCAGTGAAGGCAGGGGGCTTAGTGGCATATATTTT. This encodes CASSEGRGLSGIYF.

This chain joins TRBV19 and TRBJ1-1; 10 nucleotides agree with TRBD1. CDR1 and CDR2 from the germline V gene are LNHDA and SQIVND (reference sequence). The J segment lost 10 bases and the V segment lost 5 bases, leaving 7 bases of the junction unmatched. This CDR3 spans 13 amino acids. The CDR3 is CASSVPGQGRAFF. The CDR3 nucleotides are TGTGCCAGTAGTGTTCCGGGACAGGGGAGAGCTTTCTTT.

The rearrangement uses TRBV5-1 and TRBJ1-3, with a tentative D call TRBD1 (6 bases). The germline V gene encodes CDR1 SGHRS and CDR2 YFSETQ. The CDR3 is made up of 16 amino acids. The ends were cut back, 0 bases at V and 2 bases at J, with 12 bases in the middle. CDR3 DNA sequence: TGCGCCAGCAGCTTGGCCCCGGGACACACTGGAAACACCATATATTTT. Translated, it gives CASSLAPGHTGNTIYF.

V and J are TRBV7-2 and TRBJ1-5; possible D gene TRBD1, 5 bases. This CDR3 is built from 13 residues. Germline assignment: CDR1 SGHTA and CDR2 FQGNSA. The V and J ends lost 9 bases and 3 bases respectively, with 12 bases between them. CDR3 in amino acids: CASAGQSNQPQHF. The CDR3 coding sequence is TGTGCCAGTGCGGGGCAGTCCAATCAGCCCCAGCATTTT.

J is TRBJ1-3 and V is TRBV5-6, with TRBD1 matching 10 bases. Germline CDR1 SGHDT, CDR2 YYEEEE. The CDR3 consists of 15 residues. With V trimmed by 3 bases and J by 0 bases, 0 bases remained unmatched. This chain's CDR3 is CASSWTGGSGNTIYF. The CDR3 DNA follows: TGTGCCAGCAGCTGGACAGGGGGCTCTGGAAACACCATATATTTT.

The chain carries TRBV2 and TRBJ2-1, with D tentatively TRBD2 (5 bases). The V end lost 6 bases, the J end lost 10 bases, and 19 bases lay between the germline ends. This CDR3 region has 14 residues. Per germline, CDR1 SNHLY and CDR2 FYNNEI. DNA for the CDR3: TGTGCCAGCAGAGGAGACTTGACCGGGGTGGAGCAGTTCTTC. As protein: CASRGDLTGVEQFF.

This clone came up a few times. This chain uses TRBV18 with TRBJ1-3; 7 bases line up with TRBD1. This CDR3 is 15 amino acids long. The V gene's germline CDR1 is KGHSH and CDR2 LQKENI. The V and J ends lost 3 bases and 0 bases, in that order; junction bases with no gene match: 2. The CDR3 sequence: CASSPGQNSGNTIYF. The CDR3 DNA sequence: TGTGCCAGCTCACCGGGACAGAACTCTGGAAACACCATATATTTT.